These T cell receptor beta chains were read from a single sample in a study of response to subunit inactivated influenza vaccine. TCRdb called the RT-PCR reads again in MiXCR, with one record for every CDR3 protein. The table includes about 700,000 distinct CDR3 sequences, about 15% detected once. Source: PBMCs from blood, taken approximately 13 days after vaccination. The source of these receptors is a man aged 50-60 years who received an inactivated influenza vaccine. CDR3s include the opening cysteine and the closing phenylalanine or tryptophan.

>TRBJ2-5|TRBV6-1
CASRRGQGPPGETQYF
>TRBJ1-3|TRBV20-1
CSAEGDSGNTIYF
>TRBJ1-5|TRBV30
CAWSKGFQPQHF
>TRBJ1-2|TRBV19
CASSIAGSVYGYTF
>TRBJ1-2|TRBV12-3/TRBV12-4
CASSLGVGGYTF
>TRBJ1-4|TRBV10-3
CAISERVRGLPNEKLFF
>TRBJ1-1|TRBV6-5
CASSYSKGIASF
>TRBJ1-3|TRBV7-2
CASSLGPAQGNTIYF
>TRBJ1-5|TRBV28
CATRDTNQPQHF
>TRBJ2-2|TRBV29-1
CSVARTGELFF
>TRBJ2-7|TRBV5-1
CASSFSSGSQNYEQYF
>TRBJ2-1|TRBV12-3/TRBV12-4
CASSLAHSSYNEQFF
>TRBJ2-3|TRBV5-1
CASSLSDTDTQYF
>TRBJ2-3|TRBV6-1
CASCRRVTDTQYF
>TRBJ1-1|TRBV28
CASSPTRTGNTEAFF
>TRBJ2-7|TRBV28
CASSRPSYEQYF
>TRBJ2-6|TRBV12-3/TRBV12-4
CASSLASGDFGANVLTF
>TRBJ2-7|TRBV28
CASSLQSGAGISYEQYF
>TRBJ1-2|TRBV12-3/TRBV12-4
CASTRTGTNYGYTF
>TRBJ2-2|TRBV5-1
CASSLGQSGTGELFF
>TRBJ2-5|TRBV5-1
CASSLASGGFQETQYF
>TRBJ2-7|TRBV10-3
CAARDPSREQYF
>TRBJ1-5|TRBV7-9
CASSLYRGGDNQPQHF
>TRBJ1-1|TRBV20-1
CSARQRNTEAFF
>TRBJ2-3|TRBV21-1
CASSGRSSGGDTQYF
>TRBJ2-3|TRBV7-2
CASSLDRGGTNTQYF
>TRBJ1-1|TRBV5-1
CASSLDGFSEAFF
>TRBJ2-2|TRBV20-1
CSARLGGRMGTGELFF
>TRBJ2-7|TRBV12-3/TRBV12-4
CASSFGGTTYEQYF
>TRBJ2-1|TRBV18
CASSGEESYNEQFF
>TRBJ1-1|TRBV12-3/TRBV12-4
CASRIGTYTEAFF
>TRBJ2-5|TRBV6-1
CASGSYREFRETQYF
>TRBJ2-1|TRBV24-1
CATRGQGDSYNEQFF
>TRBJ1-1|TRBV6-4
CASRLGLNTEAFF
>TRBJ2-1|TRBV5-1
CASSLGQRYNEQFF
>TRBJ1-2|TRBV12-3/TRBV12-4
CASSWDRGFDYGYTF
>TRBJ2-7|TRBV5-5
CASSLSSGAYEQYF
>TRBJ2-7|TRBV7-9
CASSPGSSEQYF
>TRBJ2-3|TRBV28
CASSSGTSAEGIDTQYF
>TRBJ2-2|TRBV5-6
CASSLAGRAGFNGELFF
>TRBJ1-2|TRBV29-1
CSAAEGSGYTF
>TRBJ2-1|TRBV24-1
CATSDAGLAGDGSYNEQFF
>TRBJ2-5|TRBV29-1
CSAGAGGETQYF
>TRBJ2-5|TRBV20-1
CSARESIGSGETQYF
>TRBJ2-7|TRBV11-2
CASSENSGQQYF
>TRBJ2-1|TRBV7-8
CASSLWIPGQADNEQFF
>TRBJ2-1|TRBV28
CSSGDSYNEQFF
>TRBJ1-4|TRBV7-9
CASSSRPGGDEKLFF
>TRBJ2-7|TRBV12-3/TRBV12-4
CASSLGLAGGHYEQYF